These 14 T cell receptor beta chains were sequenced from one sample in a study of cytomegalovirus exposure and HLA in healthy donors. PCR employed 60 Vbeta and 13 Jbeta primers. Assay used: immunoSEQ multiplex PCR; TCRdb lists only in-frame clones, some missing. Of over 150,000 clones listed, 65% to 90% are singletons. Sequences were obtained from PBMCs. The receptors were sampled from a human donor in good health.

This clone was seen only once. The J gene is TRBJ1-3, the V gene TRBV7-2; D gene uncertain. The CDR3 runs 13 residues. The germline gives CDR1 SGHTA, CDR2 FQGNSA. V was pared by 2 bases and J by 4 bases, with 6 bases between. CDR3 protein: CASSLFPGNTIYF. As DNA, the CDR3 is TGTGCCAGCAGCTTATTCCCAGGAAACACCATATATTTT.

This clone was counted a few times. The J gene is TRBJ1-2, the V gene TRBV2; 7 positions match TRBD1. V lost 7 bases, J lost 2 bases, and 10 bases stayed unmatched. The germline gives CDR1 SNHLY, CDR2 FYNNEI. The CDR3 totals 15 residues. CDR3 DNA: TGTGCCAGCACCACCTCGGACAGGTGGAACTATGGCTACACCTTC. It translates to CASTTSDRWNYGYTF.

This clone was counted a few times. The chain is built from TRBV7-2 and TRBJ2-7, with TRBD2 identical over 7 bases. The CDR3 extends over 13 amino acids. Germline trimming cut 2 bases from V and 5 bases from J; bases unmatched to any gene: 3. Germline V gives CDR1 SGHTA, CDR2 FQGNSA. The DNA of the CDR3 is TGTGCCAGCAGCTTAACCGGGAGGAACGAGCAGTACTTC. Translation gives CASSLTGRNEQYF.

The V call is TRBV7-6, the J call TRBJ2-3, with 11 bases matching TRBD2. The CDR3 contains 19 residues. The junction had 17 bases not matched to a gene; V was cut back by 5 bases and J by 4 bases. Looked up from germline, CDR1 is SGHVS and CDR2 is FNYEAQ. CDR3 loop: CASSQRLAGSVGASDTQYF. CDR3 in DNA: TGTGCCAGCAGCCAGCGACTAGCGGGGTCGGTAGGGGCATCAGATACGCAGTATTTT.

This clone was observed a few times. CDR3 protein: CSVPEGGKTGELFF. CDR3 nucleotide sequence: TGCAGCGTTCCGGAGGGGGGGAAGACCGGGGAGCTGTTTTTT. The J gene is TRBJ2-2, the V gene TRBV29-1; D may be TRBD2 (7 bases). Looked up from germline, CDR1 is SQVTM and CDR2 is ANQGSEA. This CDR3 spans 14 amino acids. Trimming removed 5 bases at V and 5 bases at J, with 15 bases between.

The chain combines TRBV7-9 with TRBJ2-5; no definite D call. Germline loops: CDR1 SEHNR, CDR2 FQNEAQ (reference sequence). Trimming cost V 3 bases and J 5 bases, with 7 bases left between them. There are 12 residues in the CDR3. CDR3 sequence reads: CASSFGGETQYF. CDR3 DNA: TGTGCCAGCAGCTTCGGCGGTGAGACCCAGTACTTC.

This clone was observed a few times. J is TRBJ1-2 and V is TRBV7-2; 7 bases are shared with TRBD1. J was trimmed by 2 bases and V by 5 bases; bases with no gene match: 5. The CDR3 is 14 residues long. Germline V lookup: CDR1 SGHTA, CDR2 FQGNSA. The CDR3 region is CASSIGQENYGYTF. In DNA form, the CDR3 reads TGTGCCAGCAGCATCGGACAGGAGAACTATGGCTACACCTTC.

The sample holds a few counts of this clone. The chain recombines TRBV5-1 with TRBJ2-3; D gene unclear. This CDR3 is built from 14 residues. The germline V gene encodes CDR1 SGHRS and CDR2 YFSETQ. Trimming shortened V by 4 bases and J by 4 bases, and 13 bases separated the two germline ends. The chain's CDR3 is CASSVRRAPDTQYF. In DNA form, the CDR3 reads TGCGCCAGCAGCGTCAGGCGTGCACCAGATACGCAGTATTTT.

This clone was seen once. The rearrangement links TRBV15 to TRBJ1-6, with 7 bases fitting TRBD1. V shed 7 bases, J shed 8 bases, and the junction held 8 bases outside the gene matches. Germline CDR1 LNHNV, CDR2 YYDKDF (reference sequence). CDR3 length equals 14 residues. The CDR3 DNA follows: TGTGCCACCACCGGACAGGAGCTTGATTCACCCCTCCACTTT. This encodes CATTGQELDSPLHF.

This clone was observed a few times. The V gene is TRBV5-6, the J gene TRBJ2-7; perhaps TRBD2 as D (5 bases). Trimming removed 2 bases at V and 7 bases at J, with 10 bases between. The CDR3 consists of 12 residues. The V gene's germline CDR1 is SGHDT and CDR2 YYEEEE. CDR3 sequence reads: CASSFLEEEQYF. CDR3 nucleotide sequence: TGTGCCAGCAGCTTCCTGGAGGAGGAGCAGTACTTC.

The rearrangement links TRBV5-6 to TRBJ1-1; D gene unclear. Germline V gene sequence: CDR1 SGHDT, CDR2 YYEEEE. The CDR3 contains 14 residues. The V and J ends lost 0 bases and 0 bases respectively, with 6 bases between them. This CDR3 is CASSLEQLNTEAFF. As DNA, the CDR3 is TGTGCCAGCAGCTTGGAACAGCTGAACACTGAAGCTTTCTTT.

The sample holds a few counts of this clone. The chain has TRBV7-9 and TRBJ2-3, with 11 bases fitting TRBD2. CDR3 length: 17 residues. Losses at the gene ends were 6 bases for V and 0 bases for J; bases not matched to a gene: 8. Germline V gives CDR1 SEHNR, CDR2 FQNEAQ (reference sequence). CDR3 coding DNA: TGTGCCAGCAGGGACCCTAGCGGGGGGATTAGCACAGATACGCAGTATTTT. Protein product: CASRDPSGGISTDTQYF.

This clone was picked up a small number of times. The chain uses TRBV28 and TRBJ2-7, with TRBD1 matching over 9 bases. Germline values: CDR1 MDHEN, CDR2 SYDVKM. CDR3 length equals 13 residues. J gave up 3 bases and V 6 bases, and 3 bases lay outside the gene matches. CDR3 sequence (DNA): TGTGCCAGCAGGCAGACAGGGGGCTACGAGCAGTACTTC. Protein sequence: CASRQTGGYEQYF.

This sequence joins TRBV13 and TRBJ1-2, with 7 positions matching TRBD1. Germline CDR1 reads PRHDT; CDR2 reads FYEKMQ (reference sequence). CDR3 length: 14 amino acids. V shed 3 bases, J shed 6 bases, and the junction held 7 bases outside the gene matches. As DNA, the CDR3 is TGTGCCAGCAGCTTCGGAGGGGGCGGAAATGGCTACACCTTC. This encodes CASSFGGGGNGYTF.